Given below is one T cell receptor beta chain in context. V was clipped by 1 base and J by 6 bases, with 9 bases between them. The CDR3 is 12 amino acids. In germline, CDR1 is SQVTM, CDR2 ANQGSEA. These data are taken from a study of blood T cell repertoires in COVID-19. Study as a whole: Specimens from acute and convalescent COVID-19 originated in the United States, Italy and Spain. From T cells, B-cell-depleted T cells, or PBMCs came the material, which was cDNA or gDNA.

TCRdb's table, derived via immunoSEQ multiplex PCR, lists solely in-frame clones and lacks some. Counted here are roughly 240,000 clones, 83% occurring once; the ten biggest clones make up about 4.3%. The material sequenced was peripheral blood. The chain uses TRBV29-1 and TRBJ1-1; no reliable D call. The TCR was taken from a man aged 55-75 years who had recovered from COVID-19. This chain's CDR3 is CSVEGSPAEAFF. The CDR3 bases are TGCAGCGTTGAAGGCAGTCCCGCTGAAGCTTTCTTT.